This TCR beta chain was obtained from a study of OX40 agonist ivuxolimab in advanced cancers. In the study overall: Three patients, one with hepatocellular carcinoma and two with cutaneous melanoma, responded partially. Study conclusions and caveats: Clonal expansion from baseline to week 6 occurred in both CD4+ and CD8+ T cells.

The protocol was immunoSEQ multiplex PCR, while the TCRdb copy is restricted to in-frame clones and leaves out a portion. The sample comprises 67,000 or so clones, approximately 90% of which are singletons, and 0.85% to 1.4% rests with the top ten. The germline V gene encodes CDR1 SGHKS and CDR2 YYEKEE (reference sequence). Trimming cost V 4 bases and J 4 bases, with 17 bases left between them. This CDR3 spans 16 amino acids. About this clone: Its specificity is unknown.

V and J are TRBV5-5 and TRBJ2-2; maybe TRBD2 (6 bases). This specimen was CD4+ or CD8+ T cells sorted from blood, taken in a trial of the OX40 agonist ivuxolimab. The receptor was derived from an adult with an advanced solid tumor such as melanoma, head and neck, liver or kidney cancer. The CDR3 is CASSGGASAGTGELFF. The CDR3 DNA follows: TGTGCCAGCAGCGGAGGGGCTAGCGCGGGCACCGGGGAGCTGTTTTTT.